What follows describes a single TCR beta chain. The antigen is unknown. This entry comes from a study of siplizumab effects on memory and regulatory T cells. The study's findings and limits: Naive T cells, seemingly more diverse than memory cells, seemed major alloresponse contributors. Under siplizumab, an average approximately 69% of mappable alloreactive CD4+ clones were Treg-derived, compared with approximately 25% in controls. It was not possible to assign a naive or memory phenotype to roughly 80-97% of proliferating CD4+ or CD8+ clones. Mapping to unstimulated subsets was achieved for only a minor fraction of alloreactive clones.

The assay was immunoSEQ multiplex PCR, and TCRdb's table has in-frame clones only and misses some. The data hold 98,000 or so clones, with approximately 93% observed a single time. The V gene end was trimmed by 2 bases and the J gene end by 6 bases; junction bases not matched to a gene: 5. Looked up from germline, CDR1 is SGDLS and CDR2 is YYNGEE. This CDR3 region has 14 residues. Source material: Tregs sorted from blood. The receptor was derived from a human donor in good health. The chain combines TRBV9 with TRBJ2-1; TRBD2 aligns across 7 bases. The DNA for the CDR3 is TGTGCCAGCAGCGTTACGACTAGCATCAATGAGCAGTTCTTC. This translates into CASSVTTSINEQFF.